These 10 T cell receptor beta chains were all obtained from the same sample, sequenced in a study of spatial heterogeneity in lung cancer. Findings and caveats of the study: Tumor mutation count correlated with how many alpha and beta TCRs expanded intratumorally.

Time point defined: sample taken at primary tumor resection. MiXCR, applied by TCRdb to the 5' RACE reads, yields one record per CDR3 protein. The repertoire holds under 6,000 distinct CDR3 sequences, with roughly 7.4% as singletons. Antigens of these TCRs are unknown. The specimen was lung tumor tissue, collected at surgery. These receptors all come from a male donor with early-stage non-small cell lung cancer.

By its share, this clonotype is medium-sized. This chain uses TRBV7-6 with TRBJ1-1; tentatively, D is TRBD1 (5 bases). The CDR3 is 13 residues long. Germline lookup yields CDR1 SGHVS and CDR2 FNYEAQ. Trimming took 4 bases from V and 1 from J, leaving 7 bases between them. The CDR3 coding sequence is TGTGCCAGCAGCTCGGACACGAACACTGAAGCTTTCTTT. The encoded protein is CASSSDTNTEAFF.

There are a few counts of this clonotype. The chain combines TRBV4-2 with TRBJ1-3, with a weak D call TRBD1 (5 bases). The V gene lost 5 bases and the J gene lost 2 bases, with 10 bases spanning the gap. The CDR3 runs to 14 residues. Germline loops: CDR1 LGHNA, CDR2 YNFKEQ. The CDR3 is CASSSRDAGNTIYF. For the CDR3, the DNA is TGTGCCAGCAGCTCCCGGGACGCTGGAAACACCATATATTTT.

V usage is TRBV28 and J usage is TRBJ2-6; 7 bases agree with TRBD1. The V gene end was trimmed by 3 bases and the J gene end by 0 bases; junction bases not matched to a gene: 2. The CDR3 is 16 residues long. CDR1 and CDR2 (germline): MDHEN, SYDVKM. The CDR3 region is CASSLDRHSGANVLTF. The CDR3, as DNA: TGTGCCAGCAGTTTGGACAGGCACTCTGGGGCCAACGTCCTGACTTTC.

By its share, this clonotype is medium-sized (0.01 to 0.1%). The chain carries TRBV4-2 and TRBJ2-4; D tentatively fits TRBD1 or TRBD2 (6 bases each). V lost 1 base and J lost 3, with 22 bases in between. The CDR3 is 19 amino acids. The V gene's germline CDR1 is LGHNA and CDR2 YNFKEQ. The CDR3 bases are TGTGCCAGCAGCCAAGGCCCTCCCGGGGGCGGGGTTGGCAAAAACATTCAGTACTTC. Translation gives CASSQGPPGGGVGKNIQYF.

This rearrangement joins TRBV7-2 to TRBJ1-1; D perhaps matches TRBD1 (5 bases). CDR3 length: 14 amino acids. Germline V gene sequence: CDR1 SGHTA, CDR2 FQGNSA. V lost 1 base and J lost 6, with 12 bases in between. This CDR3 is CASSLDGRASEAFF. As DNA, the CDR3 is TGTGCCAGCAGCTTAGATGGCAGGGCCTCTGAAGCTTTCTTT.

This chain joins TRBV27 and TRBJ2-1, with D possibly matching TRBD2 (7 bases). CDR3 length: 17 amino acids. Trimming cost V 3 bases and J 1 base, with 16 bases left between them. Germline-derived CDR1 and CDR2 are MNHEY and SMNVEV (reference sequence). For the CDR3, the DNA is TGTGCCAGCAGTTTGATAGGGGGAGGGATTTCCTACAATGAGCAGTTCTTC. Amino acid sequence: CASSLIGGGISYNEQFF.

This clonotype was seen many times. The J gene is TRBJ2-5, the V gene TRBV7-2; 10 bases agree with TRBD1. Per the germline V gene, CDR1 is SGHTA and CDR2 is FQGNSA. The junction had 5 bases not matched to a gene; V was cut back by 3 bases and J by 4 bases. The CDR3 contains 15 residues. The CDR3 is CASSFDRGRIETQYF. The CDR3 DNA reads TGTGCCAGCAGCTTCGACAGGGGGCGCATAGAGACCCAGTACTTC.

Within the sample, this clonotype is medium-sized. The rearrangement links TRBV27 to TRBJ1-1, with TRBD1 as a possible D gene (5 bases). The CDR3 sequence is 15 residues long. Germline loops: CDR1 MNHEY, CDR2 SMNVEV (reference sequence). Between the trimmed V and J ends, which lost 0 bases and 5 bases, there was a span of 13 bases. For the CDR3, the DNA is TGTGCCAGCAGTTTATCATCAGGGTTGGGAACTGAAGCTTTCTTT. Amino acid sequence: CASSLSSGLGTEAFF.

This clonotype was seen many times. This chain uses TRBV11-2 with TRBJ2-1, with 7 positions matching TRBD1. V lost 3 bases to trimming and J lost 1 base; unmatched junction nucleotides: 6. Looked up from germline, CDR1 is SGHAT and CDR2 is FQNNGV. The CDR3 is 16 amino acids. CDR3 nucleotide sequence: TGTGCCAGCAGCTTCGGGACAGAGCTTTCCTACAATGAGCAGTTCTTC. It encodes CASSFGTELSYNEQFF.

This chain joins TRBV18 and TRBJ2-5; possibly TRBD1 or TRBD2 for D (5 bases each). Trimming pared 1 base from V and 5 bases from J, leaving 11 bases between. The CDR3 loop spans 14 amino acids. Per germline, CDR1 KGHSH and CDR2 LQKENI. CDR3 loop: CASSPRRGRETQYF. CDR3 bases: TGTGCCAGCTCACCACGACGGGGCAGGGAGACCCAGTACTTC.